The 19 T cell receptor beta chains below all came from one sample that was sequenced in a study of T and B cells in COVID-19 patients. Multiplex PCR with BIOMED2 TRB-A/B primer pools amplified TRB rearrangements. TCRdb passed the multiplex PCR reads through MiXCR, listing each CDR3 protein once. The data contain 18,000 or so distinct CDR3 sequences, around a third of them singletons. From blood, about 240-550 ng of genomic DNA served as TRB template. Sequenced material: blood. These receptors were obtained from a human donor with active COVID-19.

V is TRBV20-1 and J is TRBJ1-5; 10 positions match TRBD1. The germline CDR1 and CDR2 sequences are DFQATT and SNEGSKA (reference sequence). The CDR3 sequence is 15 residues long. Trimming at V came to 6 bases and at J to 7 bases, leaving 12 bases not matched to a gene. The CDR3 coding sequence is TGCAGTGCCCCGAACGGTGGACAGGGGGACCAGCCCCAGCATTTT. Its protein is CSAPNGGQGDQPQHF.

The chain combines TRBV7-9 with TRBJ1-3; 10 bases fit TRBD1. The J segment lost 4 bases and the V segment lost 10 bases, leaving 7 bases of the junction unmatched. The CDR3 has 14 amino acids. The germline gives CDR1 SEHNR, CDR2 FQNEAQ (reference sequence). CDR3 nucleotides: TGTGCCACCTGGGACAGGGGCTACGGAAACACCATATATTTT. This codes for CATWDRGYGNTIYF.

The chain employs TRBV5-6 and TRBJ1-6; no clear D gene. Germline CDR1 and CDR2: SGHDT and YYEEEE. The CDR3 covers 15 residues. The V end lost 4 bases, the J end lost 2 bases, and 10 bases lay between the germline ends. CDR3 sequence (DNA): TGTGCCAGCAGCCTCATAGGCCCCTATAATTCACCCCTCCACTTT. It codes for CASSLIGPYNSPLHF.

The V call is TRBV6-4, the J call TRBJ2-1, with 10 positions matching TRBD2. Per germline, CDR1 MRHNA and CDR2 SNTAGT. V gave up 2 bases and J gave up 4 bases; unmatched junction bases: 11. This CDR3 has 18 amino acids. The CDR3 region has the DNA TGTGCCAGCAGTGACACAACTAGCGGGGCGAAAACTTACAATGAGCAGTTCTTC. Its translation is CASSDTTSGAKTYNEQFF.

The genes are TRBV5-4 and TRBJ2-5, with D unresolved. V was pared by 4 bases and J by 1 base, with 11 bases between. Per the germline V gene, CDR1 is SGHNT and CDR2 is YYREEE (reference sequence). The CDR3 contains 14 residues. CDR3 in amino acids: CASSPRRLQETQYF. The CDR3 nucleotides read TGTGCCAGCAGCCCGCGGCGCCTCCAAGAGACCCAGTACTTC. The variable domain in full, completed from reference TRBV5-4 and TRBJ2-5, reads ETGVTQSPTHLIKTRGQQVTLRCSSQSGHNTVSWYQQALGQGPQFIFQYYREEENGRGNFPPRFSGLQFPNYSSELNVNALELDDSALYLCASSPRRLQETQYFGPGTRLLVL.

This clonotype appeared a few times. This chain uses TRBV18 with TRBJ2-5; 10 bases agree with TRBD1. The CDR3 length is 14 residues. Germline V gene lookup returns CDR1 KGHSH and CDR2 LQKENI. With 5 bases clipped from V and 3 bases from J, the junction kept 3 bases outside the gene matches. CDR3 in amino acids: CASSAGTGEETQYF. As DNA, the CDR3 is TGTGCCAGCTCAGCTGGGACAGGGGAAGAGACCCAGTACTTC.

The chain joins TRBV5-1 to TRBJ2-3; D possibly uses TRBD1 or TRBD2 (5 bases each). This CDR3 is 14 amino acids long. The V gene's germline CDR1 is SGHRS and CDR2 YFSETQ. Trimming pared 4 bases from V and 4 bases from J, leaving 13 bases between. In nucleotides, the CDR3 is TGCGCCAGCAGCCCTGTAGGGGACCCAGATACGCAGTATTTT. It specifies CASSPVGDPDTQYF.

This clonotype is deemed medium-sized. The J gene is TRBJ2-1, the V gene TRBV19; 7 positions agree with TRBD2. Germline V gives CDR1 LNHDA, CDR2 SQIVND (reference sequence). V shed 4 bases, J shed 10 bases, and the junction held 7 bases outside the gene matches. The CDR3 totals 13 residues. The CDR3 nucleotides read TGTGCCAGTAGTACGTTGACTAGCTTCGAGCAGTTCTTC. It yields the protein CASSTLTSFEQFF. Looking up the rest from reference TRBV19 and TRBJ2-1 gives the full variable domain: DGGITQSPKYLFRKEGQNVTLSCEQNLNHDAMYWYRQDPGQGLRLIYYSQIVNDFQKGDIAEGYSVSREKKESFPLTVTSAQKNPTAFYLCASSTLTSFEQFFGPGTRLTVL.

The J gene is TRBJ1-2, the V gene TRBV7-6; possibly TRBD1 for D (5 bases). The CDR3 is 13 amino acids. Per the germline V gene, CDR1 is SGHVS and CDR2 is FNYEAQ. The V end was cut by 3 bases, the J end by 4 bases, with 9 bases between. DNA for the CDR3: TGTGCCAGCAGCTTGAGGCAGGGCTATGGCTACACCTTC. This sequence encodes CASSLRQGYGYTF.

This clonotype was found a few times. This chain uses TRBV24-1 with TRBJ2-6; D is undetermined. The V end was cut by 12 bases, the J end by 0 bases, with 8 bases between. The CDR3 runs to 13 residues. Germline V gives CDR1 KGHDR, CDR2 SFDVKD. CDR3 DNA sequence: TGTGCCGGGGTGAGCTCTGGGGCCAACGTCCTGACTTTC. It yields the protein CAGVSSGANVLTF.

The rearrangement uses TRBV6-5 and TRBJ1-5, with D possibly matching TRBD1 (5 bases). Trimming took 6 bases from V and 0 from J, leaving 15 bases between them. Germline V lookup: CDR1 MNHEY, CDR2 SVGAGI. This CDR3 has 16 residues. CDR3 coding DNA: TGTGCCAGCAGACGCGGACAACCGAATAGCAATCAGCCCCAGCATTTT. It specifies CASRRGQPNSNQPQHF.

This clonotype was detected only a few times. This chain links TRBV5-1 with TRBJ2-3; D not certain. The CDR3 is made up of 13 amino acids. The germline gives CDR1 SGHRS, CDR2 YFSETQ. Trimming pared 6 bases from V and 6 bases from J, leaving 14 bases between. The CDR3: CASNAGPSDTQYF. The CDR3, as DNA: TGCGCCAGCAACGCAGGCCCCTCGGATACGCAGTATTTT. Full variable domain (missing parts from reference TRBV5-1 and TRBJ2-3): KAGVTQTPRYLIKTRGQQVTLSCSPISGHRSVSWYQQTPGQGLQFLFEYFSETQRNKGNFPGRFSGRQFSNSRSEMNVSTLELGDSALYLCASNAGPSDTQYFGPGTRLTVL.

The V and J genes are TRBV5-4 and TRBJ2-2, with D possibly TRBD2 on 5 matching bases. The V gene lost 4 bases and the J gene lost 3 bases, with 7 bases spanning the gap. Germline CDR1 reads SGHNT; CDR2 reads YYREEE (reference sequence). This CDR3 has 13 residues. The CDR3, as DNA: TGTGCCAGCAGCGGGAGCTACACCGGGGAGCTGTTTTTT. As protein: CASSGSYTGELFF.

The rearrangement uses TRBV5-4 and TRBJ1-3; TRBD1 matches at 8 bases. CDR1 and CDR2 (germline): SGHNT, YYREEE (reference sequence). V dropped 4 bases and J dropped 1; count of bases not matched to a gene: 4. The CDR3 length is 15 residues. In nucleotides, the CDR3 is TGTGCCAGCAGCAAAACAGGGGGGTCTGGAAACACCATATATTTT. As protein: CASSKTGGSGNTIYF.

The rearrangement uses TRBV12-3 or TRBV12-4 and TRBJ2-1; 13 nucleotides align to TRBD2. This CDR3 comprises 15 residues. V lost 6 bases and J lost 9; bases outside the gene matches: 8. CDR3 coding DNA: TGTGCCAGCAGCAAAGGACTAGCGGGGGCGGGTGAGCAGTTCTTC. Protein sequence: CASSKGLAGAGEQFF.

The sample holds a few counts of this clonotype. V usage is TRBV6-5 and J usage is TRBJ1-2; D not certain. CDR1 and CDR2 (germline): MNHEY, SVGAGI. There are 19 residues in the CDR3. V was clipped by 2 bases and J by 3 bases, with 25 bases between them. The DNA of the CDR3 is TGTGCCAGCAGTTACCTGTCCAAGGCAGGAAGGGAAATCGACTATGGCTACACCTTC. Its translation is CASSYLSKAGREIDYGYTF.

The chain carries TRBV5-6 and TRBJ2-5; tentatively, D is TRBD2 (5 bases). The CDR3 extends over 15 amino acids. V lost 4 bases and J 2 bases, leaving 15 bases between the germline ends. Germline lookup yields CDR1 SGHDT and CDR2 YYEEEE. The CDR3 DNA follows: TGTGCCAGCAGCGCCCTGGACTGGGAACAAGAGACCCAGTACTTC. Protein product: CASSALDWEQETQYF.

The chain recombines TRBV6-2 or TRBV6-3 with TRBJ2-6; 9 positions agree with TRBD1. The length of the CDR3 is 16 residues. CDR1 MNHEY and CDR2 SVGEGT come from the germline V gene. The V segment lost 6 bases and the J segment 0 bases; nucleotides outside the gene matches: 3. The CDR3 nucleotides read TGTGCCAGCAGAACAGGGGGCCACTCTGGGGCCAACGTCCTGACTTTC. This translates into CASRTGGHSGANVLTF.

This rearrangement joins TRBV20-1 to TRBJ2-3, with 8 bases lining up with TRBD2. The CDR3 has 15 amino acids. Germline trimming cut 4 bases from V and 2 bases from J; bases unmatched to any gene: 8. The germline V gene has CDR1 DFQATT and CDR2 SNEGSKA (reference sequence). The CDR3 DNA reads TGCAGTGCTAATCCCTCGCGGGGGGCCACAGATACGCAGTATTTT. This translates into CSANPSRGATDTQYF.